A selection of T cell receptor beta chains follows, all from one sample in a study of T cell responses to AZD1222 COVID-19 vaccine. Clones were sequenced by immunoSEQ multiplex PCR, and TCRdb holds only the in-frame ones, with some missing. This sample carries under 200,000 clones, about 94% of them seen once, and the ten largest clones take roughly a tenth. This material consisted of peripheral blood, taken on day 0 of AZD1222 vaccination. The receptors here all came from an adult in good health. CDR3s include the opening cysteine and the closing phenylalanine or tryptophan. D genes are given only for firm matches. Clone size is given for some rows only: seen once, a few or many times, or a class if the clone is expanded.

clone_size	v_call	cdr3_length	j_call	d_call	cdr3_aa	cdr3_nt
.	TRBV5-1	16	TRBJ1-2	TRBD1	CASSHTGDPANYGYTF	TGCGCCAGCAGCCATACAGGGGATCCAGCTAACTATGGCTACACCTTC
.	TRBV5-4	16	TRBJ1-6	.	CASSLGGSSYNSPLHF	TGTGCCAGCAGCTTGGGGGGGAGCTCCTATAATTCACCCCTCCACTTT
.	TRBV27	16	TRBJ2-7	TRBD2	CASSSPGRDGNYEQYF	TGTGCCAGCAGTTCTCCGGGGAGGGACGGGAACTACGAGCAGTACTTC
once	TRBV18	13	TRBJ1-1	.	CASSGTQAREAFF	TGTGCCAGCTCAGGAACACAGGCGCGTGAAGCTTTCTTT
once	TRBV24-1	13	TRBJ2-2	.	CATSARNTGELFF	TGTGCCACCAGTGCAAGGAACACCGGGGAGCTGTTTTTT
.	TRBV7-9	16	TRBJ1-6	.	CASSPHPWTENSPLHF	TGTGCCAGCAGCCCACACCCTTGGACGGAGAATTCACCCCTCCACTTT
few	TRBV6-5	15	TRBJ1-1	.	CASTTLAGVRTEAFF	TGTGCCAGCACCACCCTCGCCGGGGTTCGGACTGAAGCTTTCTTT
.	TRBV28	18	TRBJ2-5	TRBD1	CASSDGTGGNRLLGTQYF	TGTGCCAGCAGTGACGGGACAGGGGGCAATCGGCTCTTGGGGACCCAGTACTTC
.	TRBV5-6	15	TRBJ2-1	TRBD2	CASSLGLAGEGEQFF	TGTGCCAGCAGCTTAGGACTAGCGGGAGAGGGTGAGCAGTTCTTC
.	TRBV6-5	14	TRBJ1-4	.	CASRGPVRNEKLFF	TGTGCCAGCAGGGGGCCAGTCCGAAATGAAAAACTGTTTTTT
.	TRBV28	13	TRBJ1-4	TRBD1	CATERDRNEKLFF	TGTGCCACAGAGCGGGACAGGAATGAAAAACTGTTTTTT
.	TRBV19	16	TRBJ2-7	.	CASSITGTVHSYEQYF	TGTGCCAGTAGTATAACCGGGACGGTCCACTCCTACGAGCAGTACTTC
.	TRBV6-2/TRBV6-3	16	TRBJ2-3	.	CASSPPMLLGADTQYF	TGTGCCAGCAGTCCCCCAATGCTCCTGGGGGCAGATACGCAGTATTTT
.	TRBV30	14	TRBJ2-7	.	CAWTPPRDIYEQYF	TGTGCCTGGACCCCACCCCGGGACATCTACGAGCAGTACTTC
.	TRBV6-5	15	TRBJ2-3	.	CASSYSGVSTDTQYF	TGTGCCAGCAGTTACTCTGGAGTTTCCACAGATACGCAGTATTTT
.	TRBV7-8	16	TRBJ1-5	.	CASRSSRGRDHQPQHF	TGTGCCAGCAGGTCTAGCAGGGGAAGGGATCATCAGCCCCAGCATTTT
once	TRBV15	14	TRBJ2-7	.	CATSRAGSDYEQYF	TGTGCCACCAGCAGAGCTGGTAGCGACTACGAGCAGTACTTC
.	TRBV28	15	TRBJ1-1	TRBD1	CASKFTGGLNTEAFF	TGTGCCAGCAAGTTCACAGGGGGCCTGAACACTGAAGCTTTCTTT
.	TRBV12-3/TRBV12-4	13	TRBJ2-7	TRBD1	CAILGQGAPEQYF	TGTGCCATCCTGGGACAGGGGGCGCCGGAGCAGTACTTC
.	TRBV7-2	13	TRBJ2-1	.	CASMRGPDNEQFF	TGTGCCAGCATGAGGGGCCCGGACAATGAGCAGTTCTTC
.	TRBV16	15	TRBJ2-7	.	CASSQSTTSSYEQYF	TGTGCCAGCAGCCAATCCACAACGAGCTCCTACGAGCAGTACTTC
once	TRBV7-9	15	TRBJ1-5	.	CASSLAGGSNQPQHF	TGTGCCAGCAGCTTAGCGGGGGGGTCCAATCAGCCCCAGCATTTT
.	TRBV3-1/TRBV3-2	12	TRBJ2-5	TRBD1	CASSQETGTGDF	TGTGCCAGCAGCCAGGAAACCGGGACAGGGGACTTC
.	TRBV7-9	12	TRBJ1-2	.	CASSQGFDGYTF	TGTGCCAGCAGCCAAGGATTTGATGGCTACACCTTC
few	TRBV9	18	TRBJ2-7	TRBD1	CASSLGTGQGRIAYEQYF	TGTGCCAGCAGCTTGGGGACAGGGCAAGGGAGAATAGCCTACGAGCAGTACTTC
.	TRBV7-6	14	TRBJ2-7	TRBD1	CASSLRTGFREQYF	TGTGCCAGCAGCTTACGGACAGGATTTCGCGAGCAGTACTTC
once	TRBV7-6	16	TRBJ1-1	.	CASSADLQGVNTEAFF	TGTGCCAGCAGCGCCGACCTACAGGGAGTGAACACTGAAGCTTTCTTT
.	TRBV27	15	TRBJ2-7	.	CASSPNRDIDYEQYF	TGTGCCAGCAGCCCGAACCGGGACATAGACTACGAGCAGTACTTC
.	TRBV7-8	14	TRBJ1-3	.	CASSLGTVGNTIYF	TGTGCCAGCAGCTTAGGGACAGTTGGAAACACCATATATTTT
.	TRBV19	15	TRBJ2-3	.	CASSRVALSTDTQYF	TGTGCCAGTAGTAGGGTGGCTCTTAGCACAGATACGCAGTATTTT